These 7 T cell receptor beta chains were sequenced from one sample in a study of CXCR3-negative and CXCR3-positive naive CD8 T cells. Study results and caveats: CXCR3-positive naive cells carried more hydrophobic TRB CDR3s than CXCR3-negative ones.

Libraries of TRB cDNA were made by 5' RACE and carried UMIs. After re-calling the 5' RACE reads, TCRdb lists one entry per CDR3 protein, DNA absent. Its table lists around 140,000 distinct CDR3 sequences. Their recognized antigens are unknown. The sample taken for sequencing was naive CXCR3+ CD8+ T cells from blood. Subset defined: CD45RO-CCR7+CD27+CD95- naive CD8+ T cells expressing CXCR3 (TNR3+). The receptor set was obtained from a human donor in good health. Some clones in this sample may be carry-over from other donors' samples.

The chain carries TRBV7-2 and TRBJ2-5; TCRdb's D call, TRBD1, is unchecked because there is no DNA. The germline V gene has CDR1 SGHTA and CDR2 FQGNSA. CDR3 length equals 17 residues. The chain's CDR3 is CASSLEPGGSLEETQYF.

The chain combines TRBV4-1 with TRBJ1-2; TCRdb indicates TRBD1, and absent DNA this call remains unverified. The CDR3 covers 16 residues. Germline CDR1 reads MGHRA; CDR2 reads YSYEKL. The CDR3: CASSQEGTGASYGYTF.

V usage is TRBV7-2 and J usage is TRBJ2-3. CDR1 SGHTA and CDR2 FQGNSA come from the germline V gene. The CDR3 has 12 residues. The CDR3 region is CASSSITDTQYF.

The chain recombines TRBV6-5 with TRBJ2-5; TCRdb calls TRBD1, which cannot be checked without DNA. CDR1 and CDR2 from the germline V gene are MNHEY and SVGAGI. CDR3 length equals 14 residues. The CDR3 sequence: CASQDRGYQETQYF.

This rearrangement joins TRBV12-3 or TRBV12-4 to TRBJ1-5; TCRdb outputs TRBD1, but without DNA this stays unchecked. CDR3 length equals 15 residues. This CDR3 reads CASSLEWAANQPQHF.

The chain employs TRBV5-5 and TRBJ1-6. CDR1 SGHKS and CDR2 YYEKEE come from the germline V gene (reference sequence). The CDR3 runs 13 residues. The CDR3 is CASSFGLNSPLHF.

The V gene is TRBV6-2 or TRBV6-3, the J gene TRBJ2-7; TCRdb reports TRBD1, a call that lacks DNA to check it against. CDR3 size: 16 residues. Germline V gene data show CDR1 as MNHEY and CDR2 as SVGEGT. CDR3 in amino acids: CASSDLNEGAPYEQYF.